The next 17 T cell receptor beta chains were all read from a single sample in a study of blood T cell repertoires in COVID-19. Sequenced by immunoSEQ multiplex PCR; TCRdb stores in-frame clones only, minus some. The data show about 440,000 clones, 87% seen once. The specimen was PBMCs or T cells enriched from blood (not recorded which). Receptors were obtained from a woman aged 18-29 years with acute COVID-19.

The gene calls are TRBV10-3 and TRBJ2-1; D is perhaps TRBD1 (6 bases). V was shortened by 10 bases and J by 8 bases, with 21 bases between the two germline ends. CDR1 and CDR2 (germline): ENHRY, SYGVKD. The CDR3 length is 14 residues. The CDR3 DNA sequence: TGTGCCACCGGTCGGACAGCCGAGTTCCATGAGCAGTTCTTC. Amino acid sequence: CATGRTAEFHEQFF.

This CDR3 reads CASKEVSSYNEQFF. CDR3 DNA: TGCGCCAGCAAGGAGGTTAGCTCCTACAATGAGCAGTTCTTC. V is TRBV10-1 and J is TRBJ2-1; D is possibly TRBD2 (5 bases). The V end was cut by 7 bases, the J end by 0 bases, with 10 bases between. The germline gives CDR1 WNHNN, CDR2 SYGVQD (reference sequence). This CDR3 is 14 amino acids long.

V gene TRBV5-4 combines with J gene TRBJ1-6; 7 nucleotides agree with TRBD1. V lost 6 bases and J lost 7; bases outside the gene matches: 4. The CDR3 is 13 amino acids. Per germline, CDR1 SGHNT and CDR2 YYREEE (reference sequence). The CDR3 DNA reads as TGTGCCAGCACATACAGGGGAAATTCACCCCTCCACTTT. This translates into CASTYRGNSPLHF. The whole variable domain, filled in from reference TRBV5-4 and TRBJ1-6, reads ETGVTQSPTHLIKTRGQQVTLRCSSQSGHNTVSWYQQALGQGPQFIFQYYREEENGRGNFPPRFSGLQFPNYSSELNVNALELDDSALYLCASTYRGNSPLHFGNGTRLTVT.

This chain uses TRBV7-9 with TRBJ2-1, with a tentative D call TRBD2 (6 bases). Germline V gene lookup returns CDR1 SEHNR and CDR2 FQNEAQ (reference sequence). The CDR3 contains 12 residues. Trimming cost V 8 bases and J 4 bases, with 9 bases left between them. CDR3 region: CASRRDYNEQFF. CDR3 nucleotides: TGTGCCAGCCGGCGGGATTACAATGAGCAGTTCTTC.

The chain recombines TRBV6-1 with TRBJ1-6, with 8 bases identical to TRBD1. CDR1 and CDR2 from the germline V gene are MNHNS and SASEGT. J lost 8 bases, V lost 0 bases, and 9 bases had no gene match. The CDR3 spans 17 residues. The CDR3 coding sequence is TGTGCCAGCAGTGAAGCAATGTGGACAGGGATAGATTCACCCCTCCACTTT. Protein product: CASSEAMWTGIDSPLHF.

V and J are TRBV27 and TRBJ1-1; unclear D gene. The ends were cut back, 7 bases at V and 1 base at J, with 16 bases in the middle. Germline V lookup: CDR1 MNHEY, CDR2 SMNVEV (reference sequence). This CDR3 is 15 amino acids long. In nucleotides, the CDR3 is TGTGCCAGCACAATGCGTGCCGGGAAGAACACTGAAGCTTTCTTT. It encodes CASTMRAGKNTEAFF.

This chain links TRBV12-5 with TRBJ2-7; the D is unclear. Looked up from germline, CDR1 is LGHNT and CDR2 is FRNRAP. V was pared by 1 base and J by 0 bases, with 10 bases between. This CDR3 has 15 amino acids. For the CDR3, the DNA is TGTGCTAGTGGTTTGGGACAACAATTCTCCTACGAGCAGTACTTC. This sequence encodes CASGLGQQFSYEQYF.

This chain connects TRBV10-2 to TRBJ2-4, with 9 bases lining up with TRBD2. CDR1 and CDR2 from the germline V gene are WSHSY and SAAADI. The length of the CDR3 is 15 residues. Germline trimming cut 4 bases from V and 1 base from J; bases unmatched to any gene: 2. For the CDR3, the DNA is TGCGCCAGCAGTGTAAGCGGGGGGGCCAAAAACATTCAGTACTTC. This encodes CASSVSGGAKNIQYF.

This clone has only one observation. The J gene is TRBJ2-2, the V gene TRBV11-1, with D tentatively TRBD2 (6 bases). Germline V CDR1 and CDR2: SGHAT, FQDESV (reference sequence). Trimming took 2 bases from V and 7 from J, leaving 14 bases between them. This CDR3 comprises 15 residues. CDR3 in DNA: TGTGCCAGCAGCTTAAGGACTACCAGCCTCGGGGAGCTGTTTTTT. Translated, it gives CASSLRTTSLGELFF.

The J gene is TRBJ2-5, the V gene TRBV11-2, with TRBD1 matching 12 bases. The CDR3 is made up of 17 amino acids. V dropped 5 bases and J dropped 2; count of bases not matched to a gene: 9. Germline V CDR1 and CDR2: SGHAT, FQNNGV. The CDR3 DNA reads as TGTGCCAGCAGCCTCCGGGACAGGGGGCTCTTACAAGAGACCCAGTACTTC. This sequence encodes CASSLRDRGLLQETQYF.

V is TRBV15 and J is TRBJ1-4; 9 positions match TRBD1. Per germline, CDR1 LNHNV and CDR2 YYDKDF (reference sequence). The CDR3 loop spans 15 amino acids. With V trimmed by 3 bases and J by 6 bases, 5 bases remained unmatched. In DNA, the CDR3 is TGTGCCACCAGCAGGGCCGGGACAGGGTATGAAAAACTGTTTTTT. Amino acids: CATSRAGTGYEKLFF.

CDR3 DNA sequence: TGTGCCAGCAGTTTAAGTAGCGGGAGGCGCTCCTACAATGAGCAGTTCTTC. It codes for CASSLSSGRRSYNEQFF. The chain employs TRBV28 and TRBJ2-1; 10 bases are a match to TRBD2. The CDR3 runs to 17 residues. Germline V gives CDR1 MDHEN, CDR2 SYDVKM. Trimming cost V 2 bases and J 0 bases; bases outside gene matches: 4. Using reference TRBV28 and TRBJ2-1 for the parts outside the CDR3, the full variable domain is DVKVTQSSRYLVKRTGEKVFLECVQDMDHENMFWYRQDPGLGLRLIYFSYDVKMKEKGDIPEGYSVSREKKERFSLILESASTNQTSMYLCASSLSSGRRSYNEQFFGPGTRLTVL.

The chain combines TRBV27 with TRBJ2-1, with TRBD2 matching over 7 bases. J was trimmed by 8 bases and V by 3 bases; bases with no gene match: 4. The CDR3 loop spans 13 amino acids. Germline V CDR1 and CDR2: MNHEY, SMNVEV (reference sequence). The CDR3 nucleotides read TGTGCCAGCAGTTTGGGAGGGTTCGATGAGCAGTTCTTC. Residues: CASSLGGFDEQFF.

V is TRBV2 and J is TRBJ2-7, with TRBD1 as a possible D gene (6 bases). The CDR3 totals 15 residues. V was pared by 2 bases and J by 1 base, with 12 bases between. Per germline, CDR1 SNHLY and CDR2 FYNNEI. For the CDR3, the DNA is TGTGCCAGCAGTGAACAGGGGACGATATCCTACGAGCAGTACTTC. Protein product: CASSEQGTISYEQYF.

The J gene is TRBJ2-6, the V gene TRBV28; TRBD2 is a possible D gene (5 bases). Germline V lookup: CDR1 MDHEN, CDR2 SYDVKM. With 4 bases removed from V and 3 bases from J, the gap between germline ends came to 7 bases. This CDR3 has 14 residues. DNA of the CDR3: TGTGCCAGCAGTTCGGGGTTTGGGGCCAACGTCCTGACTTTC. Protein product: CASSSGFGANVLTF.

CDR3 coding DNA: TGTGCCAGCAGTTTATCGAGAAACACCGGGGAGCTGTTTTTT. It translates to CASSLSRNTGELFF. The chain uses TRBV27 and TRBJ2-2; D unclear. This CDR3 has 14 residues. Per germline, CDR1 MNHEY and CDR2 SMNVEV (reference sequence). V was cut by 0 bases and J by 2 bases, with 4 bases left in between.

A remark on this clone: Other DNA sequences in this sample translate to the same CDR3. The V and J genes are TRBV24-1 and TRBJ2-3; 12 nucleotides line up with TRBD2. Trimming removed 4 bases from V and 6 bases from J; junction bases left unmatched: 7. Germline values: CDR1 KGHDR, CDR2 SFDVKD. The CDR3 contains 16 residues. The CDR3 DNA follows: TGTGCCACCAGTGACCCAACTAGCGGGGGGCCCGATACGCAGTATTTT. Its translation: CATSDPTSGGPDTQYF.